This T cell receptor beta chain was identified during a study of CD8 T cells in Susac syndrome. Random hexamers served to reverse transcribe roughly 0.45 to 1 ug RNA. TCRdb reprocessed the immunoSEQ multiplex PCR reads with MiXCR, giving one entry per CDR3 protein. This repertoire shows 100,000 to 150,000 distinct CDR3 sequences, over 85% found once; its top ten account for 0.21%. The sample holds one count of this clonotype. This CDR3 region has 15 residues. Trimming took 1 base from V and 2 from J, leaving 6 bases between them. Germline V gene lookup returns CDR1 PRHDT and CDR2 FYEKMQ (reference sequence).

Sequenced sample: CD8+ T cells from PBMCs. The clonotype comes from a human donor with Susac syndrome. This chain uses TRBV13 with TRBJ2-6; D is ambiguous. The CDR3 is CASSLDGPGANVLTF. The CDR3 DNA follows: TGTGCCAGCAGCTTAGACGGGCCTGGGGCCAACGTCCTGACTTTC.